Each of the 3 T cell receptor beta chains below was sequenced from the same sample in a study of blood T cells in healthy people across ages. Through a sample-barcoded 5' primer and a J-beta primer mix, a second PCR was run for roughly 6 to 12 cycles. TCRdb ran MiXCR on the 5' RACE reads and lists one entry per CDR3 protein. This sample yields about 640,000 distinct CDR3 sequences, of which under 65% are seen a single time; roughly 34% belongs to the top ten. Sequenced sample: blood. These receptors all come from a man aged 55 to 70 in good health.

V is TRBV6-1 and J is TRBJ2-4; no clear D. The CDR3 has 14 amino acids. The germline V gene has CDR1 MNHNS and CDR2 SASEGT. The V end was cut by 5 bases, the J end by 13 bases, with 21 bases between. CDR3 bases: TGTGCCAGCAGTCCGGAGAGGATAACCTACAAGCAGTACTTC. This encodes CASSPERITYKQYF.

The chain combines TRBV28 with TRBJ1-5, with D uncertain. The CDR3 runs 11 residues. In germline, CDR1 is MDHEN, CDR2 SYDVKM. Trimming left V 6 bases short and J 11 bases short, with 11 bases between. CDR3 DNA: TGTGCCAGCAGATCGAATAGAGCCCAGCATTTT. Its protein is CASRSNRAQHF.

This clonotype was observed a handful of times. CDR3 amino acids: CSADSAGNEQFF. CDR3 sequence (DNA): TGCAGTGCCGACAGTGCGGGAAATGAGCAGTTCTTC. This chain uses TRBV20-1 with TRBJ2-1; weak D call: TRBD2 (6 bases). Germline-derived CDR1 and CDR2 are DFQATT and SNEGSKA (reference sequence). V shed 6 bases and J shed 7 bases, with 13 bases lying between them. CDR3 length equals 12 residues.